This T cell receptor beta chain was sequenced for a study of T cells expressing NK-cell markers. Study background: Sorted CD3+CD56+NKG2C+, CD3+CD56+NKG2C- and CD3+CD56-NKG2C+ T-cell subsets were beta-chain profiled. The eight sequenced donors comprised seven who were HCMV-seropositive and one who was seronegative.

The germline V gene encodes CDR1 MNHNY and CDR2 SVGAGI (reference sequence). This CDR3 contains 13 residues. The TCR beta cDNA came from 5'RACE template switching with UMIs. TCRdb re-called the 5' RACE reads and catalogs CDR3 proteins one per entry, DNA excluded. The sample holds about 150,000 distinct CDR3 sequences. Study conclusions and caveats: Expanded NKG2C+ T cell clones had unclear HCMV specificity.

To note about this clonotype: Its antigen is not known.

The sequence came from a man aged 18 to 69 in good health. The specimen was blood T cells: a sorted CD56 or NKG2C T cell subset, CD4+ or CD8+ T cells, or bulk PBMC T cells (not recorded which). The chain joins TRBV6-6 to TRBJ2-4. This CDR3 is CASSYGAKNIQYF.